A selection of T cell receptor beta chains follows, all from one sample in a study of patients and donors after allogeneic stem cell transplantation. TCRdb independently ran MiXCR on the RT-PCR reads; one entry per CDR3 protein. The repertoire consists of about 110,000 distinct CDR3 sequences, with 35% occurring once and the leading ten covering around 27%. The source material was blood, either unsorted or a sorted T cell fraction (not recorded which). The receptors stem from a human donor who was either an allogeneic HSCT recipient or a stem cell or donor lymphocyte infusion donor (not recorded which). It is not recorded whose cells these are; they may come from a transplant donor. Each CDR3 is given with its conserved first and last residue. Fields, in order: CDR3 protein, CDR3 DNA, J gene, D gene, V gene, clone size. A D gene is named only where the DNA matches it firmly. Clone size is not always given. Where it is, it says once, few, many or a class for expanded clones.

CDR3aa: CSVELTGSYGYTF
CDR3nt: TGCAGCGTTGAACTAACAGGTTCCTATGGCTACACCTTC
j_gene: TRBJ1-2
d_gene: .
v_gene: TRBV29-1
abundance: .

CDR3aa: CASGLKPQHF
CDR3nt: TGTGCCAGCGGATTAAAGCCCCAGCATTTT
j_gene: TRBJ1-5
d_gene: .
v_gene: TRBV5-5
abundance: .

CDR3aa: CAIGRDYDETQYF
CDR3nt: TGTGCCATCGGGAGAGACTACGATGAGACCCAGTACTTC
j_gene: TRBJ2-5
d_gene: .
v_gene: TRBV10-3
abundance: .

CDR3aa: CASSLEPSSYNSPLHF
CDR3nt: TGCGCCAGCAGCTTGGAACCGAGCTCCTATAATTCACCCCTCCACTTT
j_gene: TRBJ1-6
d_gene: .
v_gene: TRBV5-1
abundance: few

CDR3aa: CASSSNRGQNTEAFF
CDR3nt: TGTGCCAGCAGTTCAAACAGGGGACAGAACACTGAAGCTTTCTTT
j_gene: TRBJ1-1
d_gene: TRBD1
v_gene: TRBV6-5
abundance: many

CDR3aa: CASSLAERKNTGELFF
CDR3nt: TGCGCCAGCAGCTTGGCCGAACGGAAGAACACCGGGGAGCTGTTTTTT
j_gene: TRBJ2-2
d_gene: .
v_gene: TRBV5-1
abundance: once

CDR3aa: CASSLEEPSGETQYF
CDR3nt: TGCGCCAGCAGCTTGGAGGAGCCTAGCGGAGAGACCCAGTACTTC
j_gene: TRBJ2-5
d_gene: TRBD2
v_gene: TRBV5-1
abundance: .

CDR3aa: CASSLGLQETQYF
CDR3nt: TGTGCCAGCAGTTTAGGTCTCCAAGAGACCCAGTACTTC
j_gene: TRBJ2-5
d_gene: .
v_gene: TRBV12-3/TRBV12-4
abundance: few

CDR3aa: CASSLKADSGPYGYTF
CDR3nt: TGTGCCAGCAGCTTAAAAGCCGATTCGGGGCCCTATGGCTACACCTTC
j_gene: TRBJ1-2
d_gene: .
v_gene: TRBV7-2
abundance: .

CDR3aa: CASSYWTSGNNEQFF
CDR3nt: TGTGCCAGCAGTTACTGGACTAGCGGTAACAATGAGCAGTTCTTC
j_gene: TRBJ2-1
d_gene: TRBD2
v_gene: TRBV6-6
abundance: .

CDR3aa: CSARAPIYSSYEQYF
CDR3nt: TGCAGTGCTAGGGCCCCAATCTATAGCTCCTACGAGCAGTACTTC
j_gene: TRBJ2-7
d_gene: .
v_gene: TRBV20-1
abundance: few

CDR3aa: CASSLAPGRDDEQYF
CDR3nt: TGTGCTAGCAGCTTAGCGCCTGGCAGGGACGACGAGCAGTACTTC
j_gene: TRBJ2-7
d_gene: .
v_gene: TRBV7-7
abundance: few

CDR3aa: CASRATTGQAYGYTF
CDR3nt: TGTGCCAGCAGAGCAACCACGGGACAGGCCTATGGCTACACCTTC
j_gene: TRBJ1-2
d_gene: TRBD1
v_gene: TRBV6-1
abundance: .

CDR3aa: CASSTETGALNTEAFF
CDR3nt: TGCGCCAGCAGCACCGAGACAGGGGCTTTGAACACTGAAGCTTTCTTT
j_gene: TRBJ1-1
d_gene: TRBD1
v_gene: TRBV5-1
abundance: .

CDR3aa: CASSSYRSSTDTQYF
CDR3nt: TGTGCCAGCAGTTCTTACAGGTCCAGCACAGATACGCAGTATTTT
j_gene: TRBJ2-3
d_gene: .
v_gene: TRBV12-3/TRBV12-4
abundance: few

CDR3aa: CSASVQGPLSGANVLTF
CDR3nt: TGCAGTGCTAGTGTGCAGGGGCCCCTCTCTGGGGCCAACGTCCTGACTTTC
j_gene: TRBJ2-6
d_gene: .
v_gene: TRBV20-1
abundance: .

CDR3aa: CASSSTGGRNQPQHF
CDR3nt: TGTGCCAGCAGTTCCACAGGGGGCCGCAATCAGCCCCAGCATTTT
j_gene: TRBJ1-5
d_gene: TRBD1
v_gene: TRBV28
abundance: .

CDR3aa: CASSQVSRENTEAFF
CDR3nt: TGTGCCAGCAGCCAAGTTTCGAGGGAGAACACTGAAGCTTTCTTT
j_gene: TRBJ1-1
d_gene: .
v_gene: TRBV4-2
abundance: few

CDR3aa: CASSPANDGGNQPQHF
CDR3nt: TGTGCCAGCTCACCAGCCAACGACGGGGGCAATCAGCCCCAGCATTTT
j_gene: TRBJ1-5
d_gene: .
v_gene: TRBV18
abundance: .

CDR3aa: CAISEQHNEQFF
CDR3nt: TGTGCCATCAGTGAACAGCACAATGAGCAGTTCTTC
j_gene: TRBJ2-1
d_gene: .
v_gene: TRBV10-3
abundance: few

CDR3aa: CASSLGTSINEQFF
CDR3nt: TGTGCCAGCAGTTTAGGGACTAGCATCAATGAGCAGTTCTTC
j_gene: TRBJ2-1
d_gene: TRBD2
v_gene: TRBV12-3/TRBV12-4
abundance: .

CDR3aa: CSARDGSNYGYTF
CDR3nt: TGCAGTGCTAGAGATGGGTCAAACTATGGCTACACCTTC
j_gene: TRBJ1-2
d_gene: .
v_gene: TRBV20-1
abundance: few

CDR3aa: CASSPWTSGRQFF
CDR3nt: TGTGCCAGCAGCCCTTGGACTAGCGGGAGACAGTTCTTC
j_gene: TRBJ2-1
d_gene: TRBD2
v_gene: TRBV14
abundance: .

CDR3aa: CASSFLQGYNEQFF
CDR3nt: TGTGCCAGCAGCTTTCTGCAGGGCTACAATGAGCAGTTCTTC
j_gene: TRBJ2-1
d_gene: .
v_gene: TRBV5-6
abundance: .

CDR3aa: CAISAAMDIQYF
CDR3nt: TGTGCCATCAGTGCTGCTATGGACATTCAGTACTTC
j_gene: TRBJ2-4
d_gene: .
v_gene: TRBV10-3
abundance: few

CDR3aa: CASSPLGQGETQYF
CDR3nt: TGTGCCAGCAGCCCTCTTGGACAGGGAGAGACCCAGTACTTC
j_gene: TRBJ2-5
d_gene: TRBD1
v_gene: TRBV3-1
abundance: .

CDR3aa: CSAGPTGGNTEAFF
CDR3nt: TGCAGCGCTGGGCCGACAGGGGGGAACACTGAAGCTTTCTTT
j_gene: TRBJ1-1
d_gene: TRBD1
v_gene: TRBV29-1
abundance: many

CDR3aa: CASSARGFYGYTF
CDR3nt: TGTGCCAGTAGTGCCAGGGGCTTCTATGGCTACACCTTC
j_gene: TRBJ1-2
d_gene: .
v_gene: TRBV19
abundance: few

CDR3aa: CASSLEDPGGTEAFF
CDR3nt: TGCGCCAGCAGCTTGGAGGACCCCGGGGGCACTGAGGCTTTCTTT
j_gene: TRBJ1-1
d_gene: .
v_gene: TRBV5-1
abundance: .

CDR3aa: CASSQEHIPYGYTF
CDR3nt: TGTGCCAGCAGCCAAGAACACATACCCTATGGCTACACCTTC
j_gene: TRBJ1-2
d_gene: .
v_gene: TRBV4-2
abundance: few

CDR3aa: CASSTGGNSPLHF
CDR3nt: TGTGCCAGCAGTACAGGGGGAAATTCACCCCTCCACTTT
j_gene: TRBJ1-6
d_gene: TRBD1
v_gene: TRBV6-6
abundance: .

CDR3aa: CASSLYDLIDEQFF
CDR3nt: TGCGCCAGCAGCTTGTACGACCTAATCGATGAGCAGTTCTTC
j_gene: TRBJ2-1
d_gene: .
v_gene: TRBV5-1
abundance: few

CDR3aa: CASSSGSRGYTF
CDR3nt: TGTGCCAGCTCCTCAGGGTCCAGGGGCTACACCTTC
j_gene: TRBJ1-2
d_gene: .
v_gene: TRBV18
abundance: few

CDR3aa: CASNWGQGWYEQYF
CDR3nt: TGTGCCAGCAACTGGGGGCAGGGATGGTACGAGCAGTACTTC
j_gene: TRBJ2-7
d_gene: .
v_gene: TRBV28
abundance: .

CDR3aa: CSALGPTNTQYF
CDR3nt: TGCAGTGCCCTGGGGCCTACTAATACGCAGTATTTT
j_gene: TRBJ2-3
d_gene: .
v_gene: TRBV20-1
abundance: .

CDR3aa: CASSVGQGGNQPQHF
CDR3nt: TGTGCCAGCAGTGTGGGACAGGGCGGCAATCAGCCCCAGCATTTT
j_gene: TRBJ1-5
d_gene: TRBD1
v_gene: TRBV12-3/TRBV12-4
abundance: .

CDR3aa: CASSSRGSGSNYGYTF
CDR3nt: TGTGCCAGCAGTTCCCGGGGTTCAGGGTCTAACTATGGCTACACCTTC
j_gene: TRBJ1-2
d_gene: .
v_gene: TRBV12-3/TRBV12-4
abundance: few

CDR3aa: CASSLALAGPYEQYF
CDR3nt: TGTGCCAGCAGCTTAGCCCTAGCGGGCCCCTACGAGCAGTACTTC
j_gene: TRBJ2-7
d_gene: TRBD2
v_gene: TRBV7-2
abundance: .